This TCR beta chain was observed in a study of PD-1 blockade in classical Hodgkin lymphoma. Notes on this clone: Its cognate antigen is unknown.

The germline CDR1 and CDR2 sequences are SGHDT and YYEEEE. Trimming shortened V by 5 bases and J by 6 bases, and 18 bases separated the two germline ends. CDR3 size: 15 residues. Measured with immunoSEQ multiplex PCR; TCRdb has only the in-frame clones, and not every one. Among about 27,000 clones listed, 70% to 80% were seen once. No patient escaped relapse after autologous stem cell transplantation, and brentuximab vedotin exposure varied. Magnetic negative selection was used to purify CD4+ T cells from thawed PBMCs. Study observations and caveats: Patients who responded completely had about the same baseline diversity as newly diagnosed patients. Diversity in CD4+ TCRs, unlike that measured in CD8+ TCRs, had risen significantly by C4D1. The causes of the repertoire differences, possibly disease activity or prior therapy, remain undefined.

The starting material was CD4+ T cells from blood, obtained at baseline. This clonotype originated in a human donor with classical Hodgkin lymphoma. The genes are TRBV5-6 and TRBJ1-3; D gene unclear. CDR3 DNA sequence: TGTGCCAGCAGACGAGGCTTAATCGTTGAAAACACCATATATTTT. It yields the protein CASRRGLIVENTIYF.